This is a list of T cell receptor beta chains from one sample in a study of T cell clones after liver transplantation. Assay used: immunoSEQ multiplex PCR; TCRdb lists only in-frame clones, some missing. Of fewer than 85,000 clones listed, 75% to 90% are singletons. Sample: CD4+ T cells from blood, taken 12 months after liver transplant. These receptor sequences come from a human patient who received a liver transplant. Some T cells may arise from the graft donor. Each CDR3 is given with its conserved first and last residue. Each record gives: D gene, J gene, clone size, V gene, CDR3 DNA, CDR3 protein. D genes are given only for firm matches. Some rows mark clone size as missing; the rest say once, few, many or name a class of expanded clone.

D gene: -; J gene: TRBJ2-3; clone size: -; V gene: TRBV20-1; CDR3 DNA: TGCAGTGCTAGAGTTGCAGATACGCAGTATTTT; CDR3 protein: CSARVADTQYF
D gene: TRBD1; J gene: TRBJ1-2; clone size: -; V gene: TRBV10-2; CDR3 DNA: TGCGCCAGCAGTGAACAGGGGGTCGCGGGCTACACCTTC; CDR3 protein: CASSEQGVAGYTF
D gene: TRBD2; J gene: TRBJ2-1; clone size: -; V gene: TRBV28; CDR3 DNA: TGTGCCAGCAGTTCGCTGCCAATCGGGACTAGCGATTACGATGAGCAGTTCTTC; CDR3 protein: CASSSLPIGTSDYDEQFF
D gene: -; J gene: TRBJ1-5; clone size: -; V gene: TRBV19; CDR3 DNA: TGTGCCAGTAGCTGGGACCGGCACGGCAATCAGCCCCAGCATTTT; CDR3 protein: CASSWDRHGNQPQHF
D gene: -; J gene: TRBJ2-2; clone size: -; V gene: TRBV11-2; CDR3 DNA: TGTGCCAGCAGCTTCACGAACACCGGGGAGCTGTTTTTT; CDR3 protein: CASSFTNTGELFF
D gene: -; J gene: TRBJ2-6; clone size: -; V gene: TRBV9; CDR3 DNA: TGTGCCAGCAGCGTATATGGGGTTTCTGGGGCCAACGTCCTGACTTTC; CDR3 protein: CASSVYGVSGANVLTF
D gene: -; J gene: TRBJ1-3; clone size: -; V gene: TRBV7-8; CDR3 DNA: TGTGCCAGCAGCTTGTCCGGGTCATTGTTTGGAAACACCATATATTTT; CDR3 protein: CASSLSGSLFGNTIYF
D gene: TRBD2; J gene: TRBJ2-5; clone size: -; V gene: TRBV6-6; CDR3 DNA: TGTGCCAGCAGTTACGGACTAGCGGAAGAGACCCAGTACTTC; CDR3 protein: CASSYGLAEETQYF
D gene: -; J gene: TRBJ1-5; clone size: -; V gene: TRBV18; CDR3 DNA: TGTGCCAGCTCACCACTGGAACGGGGTGGGCAGCCCCAGCATTTT; CDR3 protein: CASSPLERGGQPQHF
D gene: TRBD1; J gene: TRBJ1-5; clone size: -; V gene: TRBV6-5; CDR3 DNA: TGTGCCAGCAGGACAGGGAATCAGCCCCAGCATTTT; CDR3 protein: CASRTGNQPQHF
D gene: -; J gene: TRBJ1-1; clone size: -; V gene: TRBV29-1; CDR3 DNA: TGCAGCGTTGACCCCTCGGCGGTTGAAGCTTTCTTT; CDR3 protein: CSVDPSAVEAFF
D gene: TRBD1; J gene: TRBJ2-7; clone size: -; V gene: TRBV25-1; CDR3 DNA: TGTGCCAGCAGTGATGCCGCCGGGACAGGCCGGTGGGAGCAGTACTTC; CDR3 protein: CASSDAAGTGRWEQYF
D gene: -; J gene: TRBJ2-6; clone size: -; V gene: TRBV4-3; CDR3 DNA: TGCGCCAGCAGCCAAGACGTGGATCGGGCCAACGTCCTGACTTTC; CDR3 protein: CASSQDVDRANVLTF
D gene: TRBD2; J gene: TRBJ2-7; clone size: -; V gene: TRBV5-1; CDR3 DNA: TGCGCCAGCAGCTCCGGGACTAGCGGGACTATTTACGAGCAGTACTTC; CDR3 protein: CASSSGTSGTIYEQYF
D gene: TRBD1; J gene: TRBJ2-2; clone size: -; V gene: TRBV9; CDR3 DNA: TGTGCCAGCAGCCCATGGGACAGGGGGACCGGGGAGCTGTTTTTT; CDR3 protein: CASSPWDRGTGELFF
D gene: -; J gene: TRBJ1-2; clone size: -; V gene: TRBV5-1; CDR3 DNA: TGCGCCAGCAGCTTGGCCGGAGGGGACTATGGCTACACCTTC; CDR3 protein: CASSLAGGDYGYTF
D gene: -; J gene: TRBJ2-5; clone size: -; V gene: TRBV5-1; CDR3 DNA: TGCGCCAGCAGCTCTCAGGGGTACCAAGAGACCCAGTACTTC; CDR3 protein: CASSSQGYQETQYF
D gene: -; J gene: TRBJ2-1; clone size: -; V gene: TRBV14; CDR3 DNA: TGTGCCAGCAGCCAAGAACTAGTCAATGAGCAGTTCTTC; CDR3 protein: CASSQELVNEQFF
D gene: -; J gene: TRBJ1-2; clone size: -; V gene: TRBV27; CDR3 DNA: TGTGCCAGCAGTCCCGAGGACAGATATGGCTACACCTTC; CDR3 protein: CASSPEDRYGYTF
D gene: -; J gene: TRBJ2-7; clone size: few; V gene: TRBV7-3; CDR3 DNA: TGTGCCAGCAGCCCTGGGGGCGGAACCTACGAGCAGTACTTC; CDR3 protein: CASSPGGGTYEQYF
D gene: -; J gene: TRBJ2-1; clone size: -; V gene: TRBV28; CDR3 DNA: TGTGCCAGCAGCGGCAGTAGGGGCTCCTACAATGAGCAGTTCTTC; CDR3 protein: CASSGSRGSYNEQFF
D gene: -; J gene: TRBJ1-5; clone size: -; V gene: TRBV2; CDR3 DNA: TGTGCCAGCAGTCCAGGGTGGGTAGAACAGCCCCAGCATTTT; CDR3 protein: CASSPGWVEQPQHF
D gene: -; J gene: TRBJ2-1; clone size: -; V gene: TRBV4-1; CDR3 DNA: TGCGCCAGCAGCCAACGGGAGTTTGAGCAGTTCTTC; CDR3 protein: CASSQREFEQFF
D gene: -; J gene: TRBJ1-1; clone size: -; V gene: TRBV7-8; CDR3 DNA: TGTGCCAGCAGCCCGCAGCTGAACACTGAAGCTTTCTTT; CDR3 protein: CASSPQLNTEAFF
D gene: TRBD1; J gene: TRBJ2-6; clone size: -; V gene: TRBV4-1; CDR3 DNA: TGCGCCAGCAGCCAAGACTCCCTAGGGGGGACAGGGGTTTACTCTGGGGCCAACGTCCTGACTTTC; CDR3 protein: CASSQDSLGGTGVYSGANVLTF
D gene: -; J gene: TRBJ1-1; clone size: few; V gene: TRBV2; CDR3 DNA: TGTGCCAGCACACTAGACAGTGAGAACACTGAAGCTTTCTTT; CDR3 protein: CASTLDSENTEAFF
D gene: TRBD1; J gene: TRBJ2-1; clone size: -; V gene: TRBV18; CDR3 DNA: TGTGCCAGCTCACCGGACAGGGCGAGCTCCTACAATGAGCAGTTCTTC; CDR3 protein: CASSPDRASSYNEQFF
D gene: TRBD2; J gene: TRBJ2-7; clone size: -; V gene: TRBV6-1; CDR3 DNA: TGTGCCAGCAGTAGTGGACTAGCGGGAGAGCAGTACTTC; CDR3 protein: CASSSGLAGEQYF
D gene: TRBD1; J gene: TRBJ2-3; clone size: -; V gene: TRBV4-3; CDR3 DNA: TGCGCCAGCAGCCCCCGGACAGGGGTGGCAGATACGCAGTATTTT; CDR3 protein: CASSPRTGVADTQYF
D gene: TRBD1; J gene: TRBJ2-4; clone size: -; V gene: TRBV11-2; CDR3 DNA: TGTGCCAGCAGCCGTTGGGGACAGGGTGATGGAAACATTCAGTACTTC; CDR3 protein: CASSRWGQGDGNIQYF
D gene: TRBD2; J gene: TRBJ2-1; clone size: -; V gene: TRBV5-1; CDR3 DNA: TGCGCCAGCAGCTTGGCCCCCGGGACTAGCGGGAGTAAAAGGTCGGATGAGCAGTTCTTC; CDR3 protein: CASSLAPGTSGSKRSDEQFF
D gene: TRBD1; J gene: TRBJ2-7; clone size: -; V gene: TRBV5-1; CDR3 DNA: TGCGCCAGCAGCTTGGGAACCGGGACAGGATCCTACGAGCAGTACTTC; CDR3 protein: CASSLGTGTGSYEQYF
D gene: -; J gene: TRBJ2-1; clone size: -; V gene: TRBV7-2; CDR3 DNA: TGTGCCAGCAGCTTAGTTTTTGCTAGCTCCTACAATGAGCAGTTCTTC; CDR3 protein: CASSLVFASSYNEQFF
D gene: -; J gene: TRBJ2-1; clone size: -; V gene: TRBV18; CDR3 DNA: TGTGCCAGCTCCCCTGAGGGGGGGGGCTACAATGAGCAGTTCTTC; CDR3 protein: CASSPEGGGYNEQFF
D gene: -; J gene: TRBJ1-4; clone size: -; V gene: TRBV5-1; CDR3 DNA: TGCGCCAGCAGCTTGGCCGGGGGGCGAGGTGAAAAACTGTTTTTT; CDR3 protein: CASSLAGGRGEKLFF
D gene: TRBD2; J gene: TRBJ2-7; clone size: -; V gene: TRBV19; CDR3 DNA: TGTGCCAGTAAGACTAGCTTGAGCTCCTACGAGCAATACTTC; CDR3 protein: CASKTSLSSYEQYF
D gene: -; J gene: TRBJ2-1; clone size: -; V gene: TRBV30; CDR3 DNA: TGTGCCTGGAGTCCAGGTATTGTTGAGCAGTTCTTC; CDR3 protein: CAWSPGIVEQFF
D gene: TRBD1; J gene: TRBJ2-1; clone size: -; V gene: TRBV15; CDR3 DNA: TGTGCCACCAGCAGGTCCTGGACAGGGGGTTATGATGAGCAGTTCTTC; CDR3 protein: CATSRSWTGGYDEQFF
D gene: TRBD1; J gene: TRBJ2-7; clone size: -; V gene: TRBV7-9; CDR3 DNA: TGTGCCAGCAGGGGGACAGGGGAGGCCTACGAGCAGTACTTC; CDR3 protein: CASRGTGEAYEQYF
D gene: -; J gene: TRBJ1-4; clone size: -; V gene: TRBV7-9; CDR3 DNA: TGTGCCAGCAGCTGGTCCAATGAAAAACTGTTTTTT; CDR3 protein: CASSWSNEKLFF
D gene: -; J gene: TRBJ2-1; clone size: -; V gene: TRBV6-5; CDR3 DNA: TGTGCCAGCAGTTACCTTCGGCAGAGTGACAATGAGCAGTTCTTC; CDR3 protein: CASSYLRQSDNEQFF
D gene: TRBD2; J gene: TRBJ2-1; clone size: -; V gene: TRBV5-4; CDR3 DNA: TGTGCCAGCAGCTTCTCTGGGGGGGTTTACAATGAGCAGTTCTTC; CDR3 protein: CASSFSGGVYNEQFF
D gene: TRBD2; J gene: TRBJ2-7; clone size: -; V gene: TRBV28; CDR3 DNA: TGTGCCAGCAGTTTACGTCGGACGGGGGGGGAGCAGTACTTC; CDR3 protein: CASSLRRTGGEQYF
D gene: -; J gene: TRBJ2-1; clone size: -; V gene: TRBV12-5; CDR3 DNA: TGTGCTAGTGGTTTGGGAGCCCGTGCCAATGAGCAGTTCTTC; CDR3 protein: CASGLGARANEQFF
D gene: -; J gene: TRBJ2-3; clone size: -; V gene: TRBV7-8; CDR3 DNA: TGTGCCAGCAGCTTAGCAAATATTGGGGGGCAGGCAGATACGCAGTATTTT; CDR3 protein: CASSLANIGGQADTQYF
D gene: -; J gene: TRBJ1-2; clone size: -; V gene: TRBV5-1; CDR3 DNA: TGCGCCAGCAGCCTGGGAGAGTTTAACTATGGCTACACCTTC; CDR3 protein: CASSLGEFNYGYTF
D gene: -; J gene: TRBJ1-5; clone size: -; V gene: TRBV19; CDR3 DNA: TGTGCCAGTAGTACCGACCGTAGTAGCAATCAGCCCCAGCATTTT; CDR3 protein: CASSTDRSSNQPQHF
D gene: -; J gene: TRBJ2-7; clone size: -; V gene: TRBV5-8; CDR3 DNA: TGTGCCAGCAGCTGGAGGGGGGACCGGGACGAGCAGTACTTC; CDR3 protein: CASSWRGDRDEQYF
D gene: -; J gene: TRBJ1-2; clone size: once; V gene: TRBV25-1; CDR3 DNA: TGTGCCAGCAGTGATGACAGGCGCTTCAACTATGGCTACACCTTC; CDR3 protein: CASSDDRRFNYGYTF
D gene: -; J gene: TRBJ1-5; clone size: -; V gene: TRBV28; CDR3 DNA: TGTGCCAGCAGTCTACTCCGCGGGGGAGGAAAGCGCAATCAGCCCCAGCATTTT; CDR3 protein: CASSLLRGGGKRNQPQHF
D gene: TRBD1; J gene: TRBJ1-4; clone size: once; V gene: TRBV19; CDR3 DNA: TGTGCCAGTAGCCAGGGACAGCGGAAGGTATCCGAAAAACTGTTTTTT; CDR3 protein: CASSQGQRKVSEKLFF
D gene: -; J gene: TRBJ1-2; clone size: -; V gene: TRBV19; CDR3 DNA: TGTGCCACCCTATCACTAGGTCGGACAGACGGCTACACCTTC; CDR3 protein: CATLSLGRTDGYTF
D gene: -; J gene: TRBJ2-7; clone size: -; V gene: TRBV27; CDR3 DNA: TGTGCCAGCAGTTGGGGTTCTGGCGAGCAGTACTTC; CDR3 protein: CASSWGSGEQYF
D gene: -; J gene: TRBJ1-4; clone size: -; V gene: TRBV5-3; CDR3 DNA: TGTGCCAGTCTCATTCAGGCGTCTAATGAAAAACTGTTTTTT; CDR3 protein: CASLIQASNEKLFF
D gene: -; J gene: TRBJ2-1; clone size: -; V gene: TRBV18; CDR3 DNA: TGTGCCAGCTCACCACAATCGATCGGTCTTCCGAATGAGCAGTTCTTC; CDR3 protein: CASSPQSIGLPNEQFF
D gene: TRBD1; J gene: TRBJ2-2; clone size: -; V gene: TRBV7-9; CDR3 DNA: TGTGCCAGCAGCGAATACAGGGGGCCAACCGGGGAGCTGTTTTTT; CDR3 protein: CASSEYRGPTGELFF
D gene: -; J gene: TRBJ2-5; clone size: -; V gene: TRBV5-1; CDR3 DNA: TGCGCCAGCAGCTTGGCGCTAGCTCAAGAGACCCAGTACTTC; CDR3 protein: CASSLALAQETQYF
D gene: TRBD2; J gene: TRBJ2-1; clone size: -; V gene: TRBV10-3; CDR3 DNA: TGTGCCATCGGGCCGGGACTAGCGGGCAATGAGCAGTTCTTC; CDR3 protein: CAIGPGLAGNEQFF
D gene: -; J gene: TRBJ2-3; clone size: few; V gene: TRBV20-1; CDR3 DNA: TGCAGTGCCGGCACGGCAGATACGCAGTATTTT; CDR3 protein: CSAGTADTQYF